This T cell receptor (beta chain) stems from a study of blood T cell repertoires in COVID-19. Clones were sequenced by immunoSEQ multiplex PCR, and TCRdb holds only the in-frame ones, with some missing. The sample consists of around 230,000 clones, 75% to 90% of them appearing once. Regarding this clone: A junction end diverges from the germline sequence, so it may reflect a read error.

This CDR3 is built from 13 residues. Germline V lookup: CDR1 MNHEY, CDR2 SVGAGI. This receptor was identified in a man aged 35-49 years who had recovered from COVID-19. The sample was PBMCs or T cells enriched from blood (not recorded which). V usage is TRBV6-5 and J usage is TRBJ1-5; possible D gene TRBD1, 5 bases. The CDR3 coding sequence is TGTGCCAGCACTCGACAGAGCAGTCAGCCCCAGCATTTT. It specifies CASTRQSSQPQHF.